Presented here are 17 T cell receptor beta chains from one specimen sequenced in a study of T cell repertoires in cytomegalovirus infection. TCRdb re-derived calls from the reads in MiXCR, one entry per CDR3 protein. The repertoire consists of about 600,000 distinct CDR3 sequences, with roughly a quarter occurring once and the leading ten covering 7.5% to 9%. Sequencing was done on a sample of CD8+ T cells from PBMCs. The receptors stem from a human donor in good health (CMV status not recorded). Some clones in this sample may be carry-over from other donors' samples.

The chain employs TRBV29-1 and TRBJ2-3; D remains ambiguous. The V end was cut by 2 bases, the J end by 7 bases, with 10 bases between. Germline CDR1 SQVTM, CDR2 ANQGSEA. The CDR3 totals 12 residues. In nucleotides, the CDR3 is TGCAGCGTTGAAATATCCCCGAATACGCAGTATTTT. Protein product: CSVEISPNTQYF.

As regards this clonotype: At one boundary the junction diverges from the germline segment, which might be a read error. The genes are TRBV14 and TRBJ2-7; D not certain. Germline assignment: CDR1 SGHDN and CDR2 FVKESK. This CDR3 contains 15 residues. As DNA, the CDR3 is TGTGCCAGCAGTCAAGATGTAATTAGCTCCTACGAGCAGTACTTC. Protein sequence: CASSQDVISSYEQYF.

On this clonotype: A much larger clone differs from this one at a single base, so this may be a read error. The rearrangement links TRBV7-2 to TRBJ2-3, with unresolved D. V lost 5 bases and J lost 3, with 12 bases in between. The CDR3 totals 14 residues. CDR1 SGHTA and CDR2 FQGNSA come from the germline V gene. CDR3 bases: TGTGCCAGCAGCGCCCAACAGAAAACAGATACGCAGTATTTT. It yields the protein CASSAQQKTDTQYF.

Many counts were recorded for this clonotype. V and J are TRBV10-3 and TRBJ2-7; a possible D gene is TRBD1 (5 bases). Germline CDR1 and CDR2: ENHRY and SYGVKD. The CDR3 is 15 amino acids. Deletions cut 6 bases from V and 2 bases from J, with 17 bases between. The CDR3 region is CAIRSRQPNTYEQYF. The CDR3, as DNA: TGTGCCATCAGATCAAGACAGCCCAATACCTACGAGCAGTACTTC.

As concerns this clonotype: A much larger clone is a single base away; this may be a read error. The genes are TRBV12-3 or TRBV12-4 and TRBJ2-3; D may be TRBD2 (6 bases). With 10 bases removed from V and 5 bases from J, the gap between germline ends came to 13 bases. The CDR3 sequence is 12 residues long. CDR3 region: CANRRSGDTQYF. Written as DNA, the CDR3 is TGTGCCAACAGACGTAGCGGAGATACGCAGTATTTT.

The chain has TRBV6-5 and TRBJ2-5, with D uncertain. The CDR3 extends over 14 amino acids. Germline-derived CDR1 and CDR2 are MNHEY and SVGAGI. V was shortened by 2 bases and J by 5 bases, with 12 bases between the two germline ends. This CDR3 is CASSYNHPPETQYF. The DNA of the CDR3 is TGTGCCAGCAGTTACAATCATCCTCCGGAGACCCAGTACTTC.

This clonotype was observed a few times. The chain recombines TRBV6-1 with TRBJ2-1, with TRBD1 matching 8 bases. The germline CDR1 and CDR2 sequences are MNHNS and SASEGT. This CDR3 has 15 residues. V gave up 7 bases and J gave up 3 bases; unmatched junction bases: 8. CDR3 sequence reads: CASTAGQANYNEQFF. In DNA form, the CDR3 reads TGTGCCAGCACCGCGGGACAGGCGAACTACAATGAGCAGTTCTTC.

Many counts were recorded for this clonotype. This rearrangement joins TRBV7-2 to TRBJ1-5; D call uncertain. The CDR3 length is 14 residues. From germline, CDR1 is SGHTA and CDR2 FQGNSA. Trimming left V 2 bases short and J 8 bases short, with 13 bases between. CDR3 loop: CASSLMGTIEPQHF. CDR3 nucleotide sequence: TGTGCCAGCAGCTTAATGGGTACTATCGAGCCCCAGCATTTT.

This clonotype was seen only a few times. The genes are TRBV7-9 and TRBJ2-2; D remains unclear. The CDR3 consists of 16 residues. V dropped 5 bases and J dropped 5 bases, with 18 bases sitting between them. CDR1 SEHNR and CDR2 FQNEAQ come from the germline V gene (reference sequence). This chain's CDR3 is CASSPLTELGTGELFF. The DNA of the CDR3 is TGTGCCAGCAGCCCCCTGACCGAGCTGGGGACCGGGGAGCTGTTTTTT.

This chain uses TRBV28 with TRBJ2-7; D may be TRBD1 (5 bases). Per the germline V gene, CDR1 is MDHEN and CDR2 is SYDVKM. V was cut by 9 bases and J by 3 bases, with 15 bases left in between. This CDR3 has 13 residues. The CDR3 bases are TGTGCCAGTCTTGCCGGTCAGGGCTACGAGCAGTACGTC. Its protein product is CASLAGQGYEQYV.

In regard to this clonotype: Since a much larger clone is just one base distant, this may be a read error. The chain carries TRBV7-2 and TRBJ2-1; no clear D. This CDR3 has 13 residues. Germline V gives CDR1 SGHTA, CDR2 FQGNSA. The DNA of the CDR3 is TGTGTCAGCAGCCGTCAAGATCGCGCTGAGCAGTTCTTC. This encodes CVSSRQDRAEQFF.

This chain joins TRBV20-1 and TRBJ2-3; 11 positions agree with TRBD2. Germline V gene lookup returns CDR1 DFQATT and CDR2 SNEGSKA (reference sequence). The CDR3 length is 14 residues. The V segment lost 5 bases and the J segment 5 bases; nucleotides outside the gene matches: 6. CDR3 residues: CSAFSGGALDTQYF. CDR3 DNA: TGCAGTGCTTTTAGCGGGGGGGCGTTAGATACGCAGTATTTT.

This clonotype was seen ten or more times. This chain links TRBV27 with TRBJ2-1; TRBD1 is a possible D gene (6 bases). CDR3 length: 16 amino acids. Germline V lookup: CDR1 MNHEY, CDR2 SMNVEV (reference sequence). V lost 3 bases, J lost 9 bases, and 21 bases lay in between. CDR3 sequence reads: CASSLTPGAVSLEQFF. Written as DNA, the CDR3 is TGTGCCAGCAGTTTGACTCCAGGGGCCGTTAGTCTTGAGCAGTTCTTC.

This clonotype was seen more than once but under ten times. J is TRBJ2-7 and V is TRBV3-1; D is uncertain. Looked up from germline, CDR1 is LGHDT and CDR2 is YNNKEL (reference sequence). The CDR3 contains 13 residues. V was clipped by 2 bases and J by 3 bases, with 8 bases between them. CDR3 region: CASSQWVYYEQYF. The CDR3 DNA reads TGTGCCAGCAGCCAATGGGTATACTACGAGCAGTACTTC.

The sample holds many counts of this clonotype. V gene TRBV4-1 combines with J gene TRBJ2-5, with TRBD1 as a possible D gene (6 bases). Germline CDR1 MGHRA, CDR2 YSYEKL. This CDR3 is 15 amino acids long. Deletions cut 3 bases from V and 5 bases from J, with 16 bases between. CDR3 nucleotides: TGCGCCAGCAGCCACTCACAGGGTGGGTTGGAGACCCAGTACTTC. Translating it yields CASSHSQGGLETQYF.

This chain uses TRBV10-3 with TRBJ1-1; 8 nucleotides agree with TRBD1. The length of the CDR3 is 13 residues. The germline CDR1 and CDR2 sequences are ENHRY and SYGVKD. V lost 6 bases to trimming and J lost 1 base; unmatched junction nucleotides: 1. As DNA, the CDR3 is TGTGCCATCAGCGGGACAGGGAACACTGAAGCTTTCTTT. Translation gives CAISGTGNTEAFF.

This clonotype has ten or more counts. The chain links TRBV7-9 to TRBJ1-1; unclear D gene. V lost 2 bases, J lost 1 base, and 5 bases lay in between. From germline, CDR1 is SEHNR and CDR2 FQNEAQ (reference sequence). The CDR3 contains 13 residues. This chain's CDR3 is CASSLNGNTEAFF. Written as DNA, the CDR3 is TGTGCCAGCAGCTTAAACGGGAACACTGAAGCTTTCTTT.